Sequencing of this T cell receptor (beta chain) was carried out in a study of blood T cell repertoires in COVID-19. In the study overall: Samples came from the United States, Italy and Spain, spanning acute and convalescent COVID-19.

A case of COVID-19 had been met by exposed participants within 2 weeks before study entry. Using immunoSEQ multiplex PCR, the repertoire was profiled, and TCRdb retains in-frame clones only, with some absent. The sample lists 200,000 to 250,000 clones; 86% were seen once. CDR1 is SEHNR, CDR2 FQNEAQ, per germline (reference sequence). The CDR3 has 12 amino acids. V lost 4 bases, J lost 6 bases, and 9 bases lay in between. This TCR derives from a woman aged 25 to 39 who had been exposed to COVID-19. This chain links TRBV7-9 with TRBJ1-2; tentatively, D is TRBD1 (6 bases). The specimen was PBMCs or T cells enriched from blood (not recorded which). Written as DNA, the CDR3 is TGTGCCAGCAGCTGGGGGCAGCATGGCTACACCTTC. This translates into CASSWGQHGYTF.